These T cell receptor beta chains were read from a single sample in a study of shared clonotypes between healthy human individuals. Sequencing was performed with immunoSEQ multiplex PCR; in TCRdb, only in-frame clones are kept and a portion is missing. The table shows around 620,000 clones, with around 96% occurring only once. Sequenced sample: naive CD8+ T cells sorted from blood. The receptor set was obtained from a woman in her twenties or thirties in good health. CDR3s include the opening cysteine and the closing phenylalanine or tryptophan. The order of the fields is J gene, V gene, clone size, D gene, CDR3 length, CDR3 protein, CDR3 DNA. The D gene is left open where the match is weak. Size is omitted from some rows. Given values are once, few, many or a class for expanded clones.

J: TRBJ2-7
V: TRBV7-9
size: .
D: TRBD1
length: 15
CDR3: CASSHRDRFFYEQYF
DNA: TGTGCCAGCAGCCACCGGGACAGATTCTTCTACGAGCAGTACTTC

J: TRBJ2-7
V: TRBV25-1
size: .
D: .
length: 14
CDR3: CASSDFRDAYEQYF
DNA: TGTGCCAGCAGTGATTTCAGGGACGCCTACGAGCAGTACTTC

J: TRBJ2-1
V: TRBV4-2
size: .
D: TRBD2
length: 16
CDR3: CASSHFAGVEVNEQFF
DNA: TGTGCCAGCAGCCACTTCGCGGGAGTCGAGGTTAATGAGCAGTTCTTC

J: TRBJ2-7
V: TRBV11-3
size: .
D: TRBD1
length: 13
CDR3: CASSMGQGPEQYF
DNA: TGTGCCAGCAGCATGGGACAGGGGCCTGAGCAGTACTTC

J: TRBJ1-2
V: TRBV28
size: .
D: .
length: 11
CDR3: CASSPSYGYTF
DNA: TGTGCCAGCAGCCCAAGTTATGGCTACACCTTC

J: TRBJ2-7
V: TRBV27
size: once
D: .
length: 14
CDR3: CASSFGQGTYEQYF
DNA: TGTGCCAGCAGTTTTGGGCAGGGGACCTACGAGCAGTACTTC

J: TRBJ2-7
V: TRBV2
size: .
D: .
length: 15
CDR3: CASSEAVDNSYEQYF
DNA: TGTGCCAGCAGTGAAGCGGTTGACAACTCCTACGAGCAGTACTTC

J: TRBJ1-4
V: TRBV28
size: .
D: TRBD1
length: 15
CDR3: CASSFPRTGGEKLFF
DNA: TGTGCCAGCAGTTTTCCCAGGACAGGAGGGGAAAAACTGTTTTTT

J: TRBJ2-1
V: TRBV7-9
size: .
D: TRBD2
length: 15
CDR3: CASSLATSGSPEQFF
DNA: TGTGCCAGCAGCTTAGCTACTAGCGGGAGTCCTGAGCAGTTCTTC

J: TRBJ1-5
V: TRBV5-6
size: .
D: .
length: 15
CDR3: CASSFLGVINQPQHF
DNA: TGTGCCAGCAGCTTTCTCGGGGTTATCAATCAGCCCCAGCATTTT

J: TRBJ1-5
V: TRBV19
size: .
D: .
length: 16
CDR3: CASRARPHNSNQPQHF
DNA: TGTGCCAGTAGAGCACGGCCTCATAATAGCAATCAGCCCCAGCATTTT

J: TRBJ2-7
V: TRBV27
size: .
D: TRBD2
length: 14
CDR3: CASRPGTSPYEQYF
DNA: TGTGCCAGCCGTCCCGGGACTAGCCCCTACGAGCAGTACTTC

J: TRBJ1-2
V: TRBV28
size: .
D: .
length: 13
CDR3: CASSLISGDGYTF
DNA: TGTGCCAGCAGTTTAATTTCAGGGGATGGCTACACCTTC

J: TRBJ1-6
V: TRBV25-1
size: .
D: .
length: 16
CDR3: CASSELKEVYNSPLHF
DNA: TGTGCCAGCAGTGAATTAAAGGAAGTCTATAATTCACCCCTCCACTTT

J: TRBJ1-1
V: TRBV11-2
size: .
D: .
length: 11
CDR3: CASSLPGEAFF
DNA: TGTGCCAGCAGTCTCCCAGGGGAGGCTTTCTTT

J: TRBJ2-3
V: TRBV6-9
size: .
D: .
length: 14
CDR3: CASSSREHEDTQYF
DNA: TGTGCCAGCAGTTCCCGGGAGCATGAAGATACGCAGTATTTT

J: TRBJ1-5
V: TRBV2
size: .
D: .
length: 17
CDR3: CASSIPPGGLTNQPQHF
DNA: TGTGCCAGCAGTATACCCCCGGGGGGCCTAACCAATCAGCCCCAGCATTTT

J: TRBJ2-7
V: TRBV27
size: .
D: TRBD2
length: 14
CDR3: CASSLLGGEDEQYF
DNA: TGTGCCAGCAGTTTGTTGGGGGGGGAGGACGAGCAGTACTTC

J: TRBJ2-7
V: TRBV6-1
size: .
D: .
length: 15
CDR3: CASSEGPIDTYEQYF
DNA: TGTGCCAGCAGTGAAGGCCCAATCGACACCTACGAGCAGTACTTC

J: TRBJ2-6
V: TRBV7-9
size: .
D: .
length: 15
CDR3: CASSSRRGGSNVLTF
DNA: TGTGCCAGCAGCTCGCGCAGGGGTGGGTCCAACGTCCTGACTTTC

J: TRBJ2-7
V: TRBV14
size: .
D: .
length: 13
CDR3: CASSHQGSYEQYF
DNA: TGTGCCAGCAGCCACCAGGGATCCTACGAGCAGTACTTC

J: TRBJ2-1
V: TRBV4-2
size: .
D: TRBD2
length: 15
CDR3: CASRLLAGVPNEQFF
DNA: TGTGCCAGCAGGCTCCTAGCGGGAGTTCCCAATGAGCAGTTCTTC

J: TRBJ2-7
V: TRBV7-9
size: .
D: TRBD1
length: 14
CDR3: CASSLGTGSHEQYF
DNA: TGTGCCAGCAGCTTAGGGACAGGGTCACACGAGCAGTACTTC

J: TRBJ2-7
V: TRBV28
size: .
D: .
length: 14
CDR3: CASRSSRSSYEQYF
DNA: TGTGCCAGCAGGTCCTCAAGGAGCTCCTACGAGCAGTACTTC

J: TRBJ1-1
V: TRBV19
size: .
D: .
length: 14
CDR3: CASTKGGRGTEAFF
DNA: TGTGCCAGTACCAAGGGGGGGCGCGGGACTGAAGCTTTCTTT

J: TRBJ1-2
V: TRBV4-1
size: .
D: TRBD1
length: 11
CDR3: CASSQGQGSTF
DNA: TGCGCCAGCAGCCAAGGACAGGGGAGCACCTTC